The T cell receptor beta chain under discussion was sequenced for a study of T cell repertoires in cytomegalovirus infection. The overall study: Both CMV infection and a matching HLA type were indicated by public TCR beta signatures.

The CDR3 has 16 amino acids. CDR1 SGHAT and CDR2 FQNNGV come from the germline V gene. V lost 3 bases and J lost 3; bases outside the gene matches: 4. Study results and limitations: Carriers of CMV and the relevant HLA type were discriminated by public TCR beta frequency. The ex vivo response was dominated by HLA-C-restricted CMV-specific TCR beta clonotypes.

TCRdb re-analysed the reads in MiXCR, keeping a single row per CDR3 protein. The sample has a few hundred thousand distinct CDR3 sequences; about a quarter are singletons. This clonotype was found many times. Its cognate antigen is unknown. The chain employs TRBV11-2 and TRBJ2-3; 12 bases fit TRBD1. This receptor was identified in a human donor in good health (CMV status not recorded). Some clones in this sample may be carry-over from other donors' samples. Sequencing was performed on PBMCs. The CDR3 sequence: CASSFGTGGRTDTQYF. The CDR3 DNA is TGTGCCAGCAGCTTCGGGACAGGGGGCCGGACAGATACGCAGTATTTT.